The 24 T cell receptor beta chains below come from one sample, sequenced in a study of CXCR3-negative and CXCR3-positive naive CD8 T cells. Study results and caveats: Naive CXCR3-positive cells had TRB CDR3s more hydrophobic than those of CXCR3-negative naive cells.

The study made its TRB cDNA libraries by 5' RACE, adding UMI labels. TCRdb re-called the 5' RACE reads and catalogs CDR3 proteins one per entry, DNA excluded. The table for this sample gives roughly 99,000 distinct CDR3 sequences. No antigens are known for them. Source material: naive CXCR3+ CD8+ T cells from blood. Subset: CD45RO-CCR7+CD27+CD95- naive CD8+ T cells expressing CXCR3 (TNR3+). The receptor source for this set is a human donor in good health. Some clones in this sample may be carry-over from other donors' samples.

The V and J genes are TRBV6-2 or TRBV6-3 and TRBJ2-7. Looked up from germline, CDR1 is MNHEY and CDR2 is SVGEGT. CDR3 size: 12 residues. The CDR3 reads CASTIGSYEQYF.

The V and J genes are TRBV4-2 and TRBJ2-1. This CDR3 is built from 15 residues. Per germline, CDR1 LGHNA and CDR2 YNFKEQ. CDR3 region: CASSQAVLTRNEQFF.

The CDR3 protein is CSATTGPYEQYF. The chain is built from TRBV29-1 and TRBJ2-7. The CDR3 sequence is 12 residues long. The germline V gene has CDR1 SQVTM and CDR2 ANQGSEA.

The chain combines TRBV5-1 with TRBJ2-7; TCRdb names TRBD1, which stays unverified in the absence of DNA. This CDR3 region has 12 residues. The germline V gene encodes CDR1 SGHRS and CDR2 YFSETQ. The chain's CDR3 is CASRRASGEQYF.

The CDR3 loop is CASSPRDRGFYNEQFF. The chain couples TRBV28 to TRBJ2-1; checking the TCRdb D call of TRBD1 is not possible without DNA. CDR1 is MDHEN and CDR2 is SYDVKM in the germline V gene. The CDR3 has 16 amino acids.

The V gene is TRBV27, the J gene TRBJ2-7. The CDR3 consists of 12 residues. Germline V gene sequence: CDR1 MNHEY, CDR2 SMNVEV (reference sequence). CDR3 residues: CASSLLGYEQYF.

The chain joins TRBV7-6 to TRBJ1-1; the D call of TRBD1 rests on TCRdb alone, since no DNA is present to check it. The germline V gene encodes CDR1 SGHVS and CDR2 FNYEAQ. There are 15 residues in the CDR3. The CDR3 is CASSSTGGTNTEAFF.

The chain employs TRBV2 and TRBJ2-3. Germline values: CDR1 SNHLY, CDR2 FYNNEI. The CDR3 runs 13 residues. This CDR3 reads CASSQWSLDTQYF. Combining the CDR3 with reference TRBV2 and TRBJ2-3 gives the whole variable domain EPEVTQTPSHQVTQMGQEVILRCVPISNHLYFYWYRQILGQKVEFLVSFYNNEISEKSEIFDDQFSVERPDGSNFTLKIRSTKLEDSAMYFCASSQWSLDTQYFGPGTRLTVL.

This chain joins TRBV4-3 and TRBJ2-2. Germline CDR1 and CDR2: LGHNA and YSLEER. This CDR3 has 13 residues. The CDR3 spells CASSQDLAGELFF.

The CDR3 reads CASSFQLAGANVLTF. The J gene is TRBJ2-6, the V gene TRBV28. This CDR3 has 15 residues. Germline-derived CDR1 and CDR2 are MDHEN and SYDVKM.

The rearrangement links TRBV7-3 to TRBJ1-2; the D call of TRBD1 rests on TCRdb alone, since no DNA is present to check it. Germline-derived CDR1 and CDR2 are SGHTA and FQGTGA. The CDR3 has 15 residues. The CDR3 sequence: CASSRSQGASSGYTF.

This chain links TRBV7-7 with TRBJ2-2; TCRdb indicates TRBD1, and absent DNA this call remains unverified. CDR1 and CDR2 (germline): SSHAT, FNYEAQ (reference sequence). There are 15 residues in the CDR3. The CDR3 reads CASSRTDRASGELFF.

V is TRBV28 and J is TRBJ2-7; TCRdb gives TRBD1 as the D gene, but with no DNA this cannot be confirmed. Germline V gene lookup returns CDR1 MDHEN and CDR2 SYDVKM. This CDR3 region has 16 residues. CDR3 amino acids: CASSLPRWGVTYEQYF.

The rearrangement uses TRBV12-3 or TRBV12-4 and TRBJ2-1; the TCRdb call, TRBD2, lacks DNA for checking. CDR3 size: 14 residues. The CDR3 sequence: CASSLKELANEQFF.

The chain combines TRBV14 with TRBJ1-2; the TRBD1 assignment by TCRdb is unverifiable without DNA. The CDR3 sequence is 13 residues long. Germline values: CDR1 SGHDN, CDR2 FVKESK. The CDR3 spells CASSPDTNYGYTF.

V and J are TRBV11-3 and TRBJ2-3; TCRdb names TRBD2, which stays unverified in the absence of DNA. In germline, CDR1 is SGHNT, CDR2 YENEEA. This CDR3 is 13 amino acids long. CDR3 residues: CASSEAGGTWEYF.

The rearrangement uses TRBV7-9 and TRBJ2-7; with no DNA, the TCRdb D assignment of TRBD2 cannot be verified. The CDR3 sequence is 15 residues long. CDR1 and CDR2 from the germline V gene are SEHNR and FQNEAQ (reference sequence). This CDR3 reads CASRPSGGGWNEQYF.

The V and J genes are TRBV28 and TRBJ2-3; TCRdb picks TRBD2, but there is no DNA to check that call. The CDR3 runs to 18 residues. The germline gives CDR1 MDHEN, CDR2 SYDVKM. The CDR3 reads CASSLALAGGPSTDTQYF.

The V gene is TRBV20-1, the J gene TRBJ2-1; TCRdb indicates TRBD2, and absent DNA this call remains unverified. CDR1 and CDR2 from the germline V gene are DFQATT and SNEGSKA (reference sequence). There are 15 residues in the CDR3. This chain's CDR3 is CSATSAGGNYNEQFF.

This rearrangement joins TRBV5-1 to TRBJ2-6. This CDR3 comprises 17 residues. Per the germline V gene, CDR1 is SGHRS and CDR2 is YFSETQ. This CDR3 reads CASSLDTAGSGANVLTF.

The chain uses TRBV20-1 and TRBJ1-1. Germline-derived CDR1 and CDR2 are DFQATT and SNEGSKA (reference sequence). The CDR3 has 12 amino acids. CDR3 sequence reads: CSARDETAEAFF.

The CDR3 loop is CASSQTGVPYNEQFF. The chain combines TRBV7-6 with TRBJ2-1; the TCRdb D gene call, TRBD1, has no DNA to confirm it. Germline lookup yields CDR1 SGHVS and CDR2 FNYEAQ. This CDR3 comprises 15 residues.

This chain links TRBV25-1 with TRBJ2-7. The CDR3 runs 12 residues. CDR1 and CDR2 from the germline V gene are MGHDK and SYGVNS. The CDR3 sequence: CASRDRLYEQYF.

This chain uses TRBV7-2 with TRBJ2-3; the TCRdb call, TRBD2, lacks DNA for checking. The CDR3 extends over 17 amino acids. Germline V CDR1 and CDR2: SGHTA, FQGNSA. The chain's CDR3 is CASSPRVAATSTDTQYF.